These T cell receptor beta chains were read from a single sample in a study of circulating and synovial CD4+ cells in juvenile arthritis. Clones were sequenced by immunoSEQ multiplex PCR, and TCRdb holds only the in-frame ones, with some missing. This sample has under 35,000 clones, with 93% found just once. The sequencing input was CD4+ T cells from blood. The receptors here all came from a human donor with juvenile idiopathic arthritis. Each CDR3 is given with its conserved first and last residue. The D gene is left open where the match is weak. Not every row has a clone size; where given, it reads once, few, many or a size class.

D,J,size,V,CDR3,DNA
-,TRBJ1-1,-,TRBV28,CASLNTGIAEAFF,TGTGCCAGCCTAAATACGGGAATCGCTGAAGCTTTCTTT
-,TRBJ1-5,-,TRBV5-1,CASSLEGGLGQPQHF,TGCGCCAGCAGCTTGGAGGGGGGGTTGGGGCAGCCCCAGCATTTT
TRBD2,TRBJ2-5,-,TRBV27,CASRGLAGAPSETQYF,TGTGCCAGCAGGGGGCTAGCGGGAGCCCCCTCCGAGACCCAGTACTTC
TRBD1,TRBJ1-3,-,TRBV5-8,CASSPVADRGNTIYF,TGTGCCAGCAGCCCGGTCGCGGACAGGGGAAACACCATATATTTT
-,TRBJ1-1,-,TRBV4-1,CASSPHEYVNTEAFF,TGCGCCAGCAGCCCCCATGAGTACGTGAACACTGAAGCTTTCTTT
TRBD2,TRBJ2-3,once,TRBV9,CASSVTGLETDTQYF,TGTGCCAGCAGCGTTACGGGACTAGAGACAGATACGCAGTATTTT
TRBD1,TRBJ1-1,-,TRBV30,CAWVPRQGVVFF,TGTGCCTGGGTTCCAAGGCAGGGGGTGGTCTTCTTT
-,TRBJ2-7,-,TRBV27,CASRRQRANEQYF,TGTGCCAGCAGGCGACAGAGAGCTAACGAGCAGTACTTC
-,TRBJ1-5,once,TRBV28,CASSLGQGLNQPQHF,TGTGCCAGCAGTTTGGGGCAGGGCCTCAATCAGCCCCAGCATTTT
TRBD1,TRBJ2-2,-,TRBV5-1,CASSPSTGAVTGELFF,TGCGCCAGCAGCCCGTCGACAGGGGCGGTCACCGGGGAGCTGTTTTTT
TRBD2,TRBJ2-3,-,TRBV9,CASSARRSGSLTDTQYF,TGTGCCAGCAGCGCCCGTCGTAGCGGGAGTCTGACAGATACGCAGTATTTT
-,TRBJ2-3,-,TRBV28,CASSLTGNTGTDTQYF,TGTGCCAGCAGTCTCACAGGGAACACGGGCACAGATACGCAGTATTTT
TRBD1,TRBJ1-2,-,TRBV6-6,CASSYRDRVYGYTF,TGTGCCAGCAGTTACCGGGACAGGGTATACGGCTACACCTTC
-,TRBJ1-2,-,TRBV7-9,CASSLGQEGGYTF,TGTGCCAGCAGCTTAGGCCAGGAAGGTGGCTACACCTTC
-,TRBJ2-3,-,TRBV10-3,CAISAYSTDTQYF,TGTGCCATCAGTGCGTATAGCACAGATACGCAGTATTTT
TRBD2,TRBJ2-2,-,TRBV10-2,CASKREKTGELFF,TGCGCCAGCAAGCGGGAAAAAACCGGGGAGCTGTTTTTT
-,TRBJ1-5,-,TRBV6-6,CASSYSNRVRGQPQHF,TGTGCCAGCAGTTACTCGAATAGGGTGCGGGGTCAGCCCCAGCATTTT
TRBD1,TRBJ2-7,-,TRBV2,CASSQAVIRGLEQYF,TGTGCCAGCAGTCAGGCCGTTATCAGGGGGCTCGAGCAGTACTTC
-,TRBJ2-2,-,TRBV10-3,CAISELNTGELFF,TGTGCCATCAGTGAACTAAACACCGGGGAGCTGTTTTTT
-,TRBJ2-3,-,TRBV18,CASSPGETDTQYF,TGTGCCAGCTCACCGGGAGAAACAGATACGCAGTATTTT
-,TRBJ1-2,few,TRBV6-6,CASSYSSGDYGYTF,TGTGCCAGCAGTTACTCTTCAGGGGACTATGGCTACACCTTC
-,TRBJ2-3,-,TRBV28,CASSPPVSTDTQYF,TGTGCCAGCAGCCCCCCGGTGTCCACAGATACGCAGTATTTT
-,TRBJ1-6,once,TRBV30,CAWIAAGGSPLHF,TGTGCCTGGATAGCCGCCGGCGGGTCACCCCTCCACTTT
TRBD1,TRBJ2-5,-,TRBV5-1,CASSLGTGMQQYF,TGCGCCAGCAGCCTCGGGACAGGGATGCAGCAGTACTTC
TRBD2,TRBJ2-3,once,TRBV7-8,CASTLGSSGSGDTQYF,TGTGCCAGCACCCTAGGGTCTAGCGGGAGTGGGGATACGCAGTATTTT
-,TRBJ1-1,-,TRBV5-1,CASSLAGGNTEAFF,TGCGCCAGCAGCTTGGCCGGAGGGAACACTGAAGCTTTCTTT
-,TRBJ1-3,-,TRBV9,CASSVGIQGTSSGNTIYF,TGTGCCAGCAGCGTAGGGATCCAGGGAACCTCCTCTGGAAACACCATATATTTT
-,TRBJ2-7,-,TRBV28,CASSFSKLASYEQYF,TGTGCCAGCAGTTTCTCTAAGCTCGCGTCCTACGAGCAGTACTTC